These 29 T cell receptor beta chains came from one sample sequenced in a study of T cells in tuberculosis. Sequenced by immunoSEQ multiplex PCR; TCRdb stores in-frame clones only, minus some. The table has approximately 35,000 clones, 95% to 97% seen once. The sample comprised PBMCs. The receptors here all came from a donor between 10 and 35 years old with latent tuberculosis or without tuberculosis infection.

The chain couples TRBV18 to TRBJ2-5; TRBD2 might be the D (6 bases). The germline gives CDR1 KGHSH, CDR2 LQKENI. Trimming pared 3 bases from V and 7 bases from J, leaving 27 bases between. This CDR3 is built from 18 residues. As DNA, the CDR3 is TGTGCCAGCTCACCGCTTAAAGCCGGCGGAGGGCCGGTCGGGACCCAGTACTTC. Translation gives CASSPLKAGGGPVGTQYF.

The rearrangement links TRBV4-1 to TRBJ2-1; TRBD2 aligns across 7 bases. This CDR3 contains 16 residues. In germline, CDR1 is MGHRA, CDR2 YSYEKL. V shed 0 bases and J 11 bases; nucleotides not matched to a gene: 13. The CDR3 reads CASSQEWRGIINKQFF. In nucleotides, the CDR3 is TGCGCCAGCAGCCAAGAGTGGCGGGGGATAATTAACAAGCAGTTCTTC.

The V and J genes are TRBV4-1 and TRBJ2-7; a weak D match, TRBD1 (6 bases). In germline, CDR1 is MGHRA, CDR2 YSYEKL. The CDR3 is made up of 17 amino acids. V gave up 0 bases and J gave up 2 bases, with 17 bases separating them. The CDR3 DNA sequence: TGCGCCAGCAGCCAAGAGTCTTGGACAGCGCCTACCTACGAGCAGTACTTC. This translates into CASSQESWTAPTYEQYF.

V gene TRBV18 combines with J gene TRBJ1-5; 7 positions match TRBD1. The CDR3 totals 15 residues. The V segment lost 5 bases and the J segment 5 bases; nucleotides outside the gene matches: 9. The V gene's germline CDR1 is KGHSH and CDR2 LQKENI. The CDR3 sequence is CASSSGQAQHQPQHF. DNA of the CDR3: TGTGCCAGCTCATCCGGACAGGCCCAACATCAGCCCCAGCATTTT.

The V call is TRBV4-1, the J call TRBJ1-4; 9 bases align to TRBD1. In germline, CDR1 is MGHRA, CDR2 YSYEKL. This CDR3 contains 14 residues. The V segment lost 1 base and the J segment 8 bases; nucleotides outside the gene matches: 2. For the CDR3, the DNA is TGCGCCAGCAGCCAAGGACAGGGGGGAGAAAAACTGTTTTTT. Translated, it gives CASSQGQGGEKLFF.

The CDR3 nucleotides are TGTGCCAGCAGACAGACAGGGGCCGAACACTTAATCTATGGCTACACCTTC. Encoded protein: CASRQTGAEHLIYGYTF. The chain has TRBV2 and TRBJ1-2; TRBD1 aligns across 8 bases. This CDR3 has 17 residues. Germline values: CDR1 SNHLY, CDR2 FYNNEI. Losses at the gene ends were 6 bases for V and 4 bases for J; bases not matched to a gene: 16.

The chain combines TRBV4-1 with TRBJ1-2, with TRBD1 as a possible D gene (6 bases). The V end lost 0 bases, the J end lost 4 bases, and 12 bases lay between the germline ends. Germline CDR1 and CDR2: MGHRA and YSYEKL. The CDR3 loop spans 15 amino acids. The DNA of the CDR3 is TGCGCCAGCAGCCAAGAAAGGGGCAGGGGCTATGGCTACACCTTC. Amino acid sequence: CASSQERGRGYGYTF.

This clone was counted a single time. J is TRBJ2-1 and V is TRBV5-4; 7 bases agree with TRBD1. Germline values: CDR1 SGHNT, CDR2 YYREEE (reference sequence). The CDR3 is made up of 18 amino acids. V trimming: 0 bases; J trimming: 8 bases; junction bases outside the gene matches: 17. CDR3 sequence: CASSLALESRGLHDEQFF. The CDR3 region has the DNA TGTGCCAGCAGCTTGGCCTTAGAGTCGAGGGGGCTTCACGATGAGCAGTTCTTC.

This chain uses TRBV2 with TRBJ2-3; 7 bases fit TRBD1. The germline gives CDR1 SNHLY, CDR2 FYNNEI. J lost 5 bases, V lost 8 bases, and 4 bases had no gene match. This CDR3 spans 12 amino acids. The CDR3 loop is CASRTGEDTQYF. The CDR3 DNA reads TGTGCCAGCCGTACAGGGGAAGATACGCAGTATTTT.

CDR3 residues: CSVEVRAVNYGYTF. CDR3 DNA sequence: TGCAGCGTTGAAGTCAGGGCGGTTAACTATGGCTACACCTTC. The chain employs TRBV29-1 and TRBJ1-2; possibly TRBD1 for D (5 bases). Per germline, CDR1 SQVTM and CDR2 ANQGSEA. V lost 1 base and J 1 base, leaving 10 bases between the germline ends. The CDR3 covers 14 residues.

The chain joins TRBV6-1 to TRBJ2-3; the match to TRBD2 covers 7 bases. The CDR3 extends over 17 amino acids. Germline V gene sequence: CDR1 MNHNS, CDR2 SASEGT. With 2 bases clipped from V and 2 bases from J, the junction kept 10 bases outside the gene matches. The CDR3 DNA is TGTGCCAGCAGTGAACGAGGGACTAAAACTTACACAGATACGCAGTATTTT. Its protein is CASSERGTKTYTDTQYF.

The J gene is TRBJ2-1, the V gene TRBV27, with 9 bases identical to TRBD1. There are 16 residues in the CDR3. Trimming took 4 bases from V and 4 from J; bases not matched to a gene: 8. The germline V gene has CDR1 MNHEY and CDR2 SMNVEV (reference sequence). The CDR3 region is CASSSPSGTGYNEQFF. The CDR3 nucleotides are TGTGCCAGCAGTTCCCCCTCCGGGACAGGGTACAATGAGCAGTTCTTC.

Here the CDR3 DNA reads TGTGCCAGTAGGACGGGGGACAGGGGAAGCAATCAGCCCCAGCATTTT. Translated, it gives CASRTGDRGSNQPQHF. This chain joins TRBV19 and TRBJ1-5; 10 positions match TRBD1. V shed 6 bases and J 1 base; nucleotides not matched to a gene: 6. The CDR3 totals 16 residues. The germline gives CDR1 LNHDA, CDR2 SQIVND (reference sequence).

This clone was seen only once. The CDR3 loop reads CASSGGQGAEQYF. The CDR3 DNA reads as TGCGCCAGCAGCGGGGGACAGGGGGCCGAGCAGTACTTC. The chain combines TRBV5-1 with TRBJ2-7; 12 bases agree with TRBD1. V shed 4 bases and J 6 bases; nucleotides not matched to a gene: 2. Germline CDR1 SGHRS, CDR2 YFSETQ. This CDR3 region has 13 residues.

The chain links TRBV5-1 to TRBJ2-7, with TRBD2 matching 7 bases. CDR3 size: 14 residues. Germline CDR1 and CDR2: SGHRS and YFSETQ. Trimming removed 2 bases from V and 5 bases from J; junction bases left unmatched: 7. CDR3 residues: CASSFTGEGDEQYF. The CDR3 bases are TGCGCCAGCAGCTTTACTGGGGAGGGCGACGAGCAGTACTTC.

The V gene is TRBV27, the J gene TRBJ1-1; no definite D call. The germline V gene encodes CDR1 MNHEY and CDR2 SMNVEV (reference sequence). This CDR3 is built from 14 residues. V was trimmed by 2 bases and J by 5 bases, leaving 12 bases between them. DNA of the CDR3: TGTGCCAGCAGTTTACCCGCGGCGGGGACTGAAGCTTTCTTT. Residues: CASSLPAAGTEAFF.

The V call is TRBV19, the J call TRBJ2-3, with 7 bases that match TRBD2. The germline V gene has CDR1 LNHDA and CDR2 SQIVND (reference sequence). Germline trimming cut 4 bases from V and 4 bases from J; bases unmatched to any gene: 8. The CDR3 totals 15 residues. CDR3 bases: TGTGCCAGTAGTAAGGGCGGGAGTTTTTCAGATACGCAGTATTTT. Protein: CASSKGGSFSDTQYF.

The chain is built from TRBV6-1 and TRBJ1-1, with 9 bases fitting TRBD1. The CDR3 sequence is 12 residues long. V lost 6 bases and J lost 11; bases outside the gene matches: 7. Germline CDR1 is MNHNS and CDR2 is SASEGT. The CDR3 sequence is CASRPRTGEAFF. DNA for the CDR3: TGTGCCAGCAGGCCCCGGACAGGGGAGGCTTTCTTT.

The rearrangement links TRBV7-9 to TRBJ2-7, with 7 positions matching TRBD2. Germline CDR1 and CDR2: SEHNR and FQNEAQ (reference sequence). V shed 0 bases, J shed 3 bases, and the junction held 2 bases outside the gene matches. The CDR3 sequence is 14 residues long. The DNA for the CDR3 is TGTGCCAGCAGCTTAGCTAGCGGGCACTACGAGCAGTACTTC. The encoded protein is CASSLASGHYEQYF.

The chain has TRBV10-3 and TRBJ2-1; 7 bases fit TRBD2. This CDR3 spans 15 amino acids. The germline gives CDR1 ENHRY, CDR2 SYGVKD. The V gene end was trimmed by 6 bases and the J gene end by 7 bases; junction bases not matched to a gene: 12. The CDR3 loop reads CAIRSGGGNTNEQFF. The CDR3 DNA reads TGTGCCATCAGGTCTGGGGGGGGAAACACAAATGAGCAGTTCTTC.

With respect to this clone: At one of its ends the junction is not consistent with the germline gene, which may arise from a read error. The chain has TRBV5-4 and TRBJ1-1, with D perhaps TRBD1 (5 bases). The CDR3 length is 15 residues. Looked up from germline, CDR1 is SGHNT and CDR2 is YYREEE (reference sequence). The CDR3: CASSSDPGGGTEAFF. DNA of the CDR3: TGTGCCAGTAGCTCGGATCCGGGGGGAGGAACTGAAGCTTTCTTT.

The V and J genes are TRBV4-1 and TRBJ1-1; no firm D call. CDR1 and CDR2 (germline): MGHRA, YSYEKL. This CDR3 has 17 residues. The germline V and J ends were trimmed by 0 bases and 4 bases, with 18 bases remaining between them. CDR3: CASSQDRREEMSTEAFF. The CDR3 region has the DNA TGCGCCAGCAGCCAAGATAGACGTGAGGAAATGAGCACTGAAGCTTTCTTT.

The chain has TRBV7-8 and TRBJ1-2, with 7 bases aligning to TRBD1. CDR1 is SGHVS and CDR2 is FQNEAQ in the germline V gene. This CDR3 contains 16 residues. The V and J ends lost 1 base and 8 bases, in that order; junction bases with no gene match: 13. CDR3 nucleotides: TGTGCCAGCAGCTTAGGGGTACAGGGGTCGAGGGGCGGCTACACCTTC. It specifies CASSLGVQGSRGGYTF.

The chain joins TRBV5-1 to TRBJ2-7; no reliable D call. CDR3 length: 14 residues. Germline V gene data show CDR1 as SGHRS and CDR2 as YFSETQ. Trimming stripped 2 bases from V and 2 bases from J, with 11 bases between. The CDR3 DNA sequence: TGCGCCAGCAGCTTCTGGATGGGCGCCTACGAGCAGTACTTC. This gives the protein CASSFWMGAYEQYF.

The chain couples TRBV5-8 to TRBJ1-3; D is undetermined. From germline, CDR1 is SGHTS and CDR2 YDEGEE. Trimming cost V 1 base and J 5 bases, with 7 bases left between them. This CDR3 region has 13 residues. This CDR3 reads CASSLPVRNTIYF. The CDR3, as DNA: TGTGCCAGCAGCTTGCCCGTAAGAAACACCATATATTTT.

The genes are TRBV9 and TRBJ1-2; 11 nucleotides agree with TRBD1. J was trimmed by 10 bases and V by 2 bases; bases with no gene match: 10. There are 15 residues in the CDR3. Germline V CDR1 and CDR2: SGDLS, YYNGEE. The DNA for the CDR3 is TGTGCCAGCAGCGTTAATCTAGGGACAGGGGGAAACTACACCTTC. Amino acid sequence: CASSVNLGTGGNYTF.

This chain connects TRBV7-2 to TRBJ1-2, with 8 positions matching TRBD1. V dropped 1 base and J dropped 3; count of bases not matched to a gene: 13. CDR3 length equals 18 residues. Germline V CDR1 and CDR2: SGHTA, FQGNSA. The CDR3 region has the DNA TGTGCCAGCAGCTTAGATGGGCGACAGGGGTTGGTATACTATGGCTACACCTTC. Translating it yields CASSLDGRQGLVYYGYTF. The full variable domain, completed using reference TRBV7-2 and TRBJ1-2, is GAGVSQSPSNKVTEKGKDVELRCDPISGHTALYWYRQSLGQGLEFLIYFQGNSAPDKSGLPSDRFSAERTGGSVSTLTIQRTQQEDSAVYLCASSLDGRQGLVYYGYTFGSGTRLTVV.

The V gene is TRBV5-6, the J gene TRBJ2-1; TRBD1 matches 7 bases. V lost 6 bases, J lost 3 bases, and 9 bases stayed unmatched. Germline V gene sequence: CDR1 SGHDT, CDR2 YYEEEE. The length of the CDR3 is 15 residues. CDR3 region: CASKQGPNLYNEQFF. CDR3 coding DNA: TGTGCCAGCAAACAGGGGCCAAACCTCTACAATGAGCAGTTCTTC.

V gene TRBV19 combines with J gene TRBJ1-5, with D tentatively TRBD1 (6 bases). The CDR3 length is 16 residues. V shed 4 bases and J shed 5 bases, with 18 bases lying between them. Per germline, CDR1 LNHDA and CDR2 SQIVND (reference sequence). The DNA of the CDR3 is TGTGCCAGTAGTAGTCAGGGGCCGTCTGGCCATCAGCCCCAGCATTTT. Translating it yields CASSSQGPSGHQPQHF.